This T cell receptor beta chain appears in the sequencing data of a study of T cells in women clearing cervical HPV infection. The overall study: Only a few women had HLA typing results available. Whole-study results and caveats: Repertoire richness, not evenness, was significantly elevated in CIN3+ cases versus controls. Cases and controls were distinguished at AUC 0.83 by richness and V genes.

Remarks on this clone: Antigen unknown. With the read ending 3 residues before the CDR3 end, the germline J gene is used to fill in that end.

The length of the CDR3 is 14 residues. CDR1 and CDR2 from the germline V gene are GTSNPN and SVGIG (reference sequence). Trimming pared 0 bases from V and 4 bases from J, leaving 9 bases between. Average input was approximately 1,200 ng genomic DNA for immunoSEQ TCR beta CDR3 amplification. Here immunoSEQ multiplex PCR was the method, and the copy in TCRdb shows in-frame clones only, minus some. The table counts tens of thousands of clones; 10% to 15% lies in the top ten. This rearrangement joins TRBV30 to TRBJ1-4; D not resolved. The clonotype comes from a woman aged 18 to 75 with a cervical HPV16 infection that either progressed to CIN3+ or cleared (not recorded which). The specimen was blood buffy coat. The CDR3 is CAWSVPTVNEKLFF. Partial CDR3 DNA: TGTGCCTGGAGTGTACCCACAGTTAATGAAAAA.